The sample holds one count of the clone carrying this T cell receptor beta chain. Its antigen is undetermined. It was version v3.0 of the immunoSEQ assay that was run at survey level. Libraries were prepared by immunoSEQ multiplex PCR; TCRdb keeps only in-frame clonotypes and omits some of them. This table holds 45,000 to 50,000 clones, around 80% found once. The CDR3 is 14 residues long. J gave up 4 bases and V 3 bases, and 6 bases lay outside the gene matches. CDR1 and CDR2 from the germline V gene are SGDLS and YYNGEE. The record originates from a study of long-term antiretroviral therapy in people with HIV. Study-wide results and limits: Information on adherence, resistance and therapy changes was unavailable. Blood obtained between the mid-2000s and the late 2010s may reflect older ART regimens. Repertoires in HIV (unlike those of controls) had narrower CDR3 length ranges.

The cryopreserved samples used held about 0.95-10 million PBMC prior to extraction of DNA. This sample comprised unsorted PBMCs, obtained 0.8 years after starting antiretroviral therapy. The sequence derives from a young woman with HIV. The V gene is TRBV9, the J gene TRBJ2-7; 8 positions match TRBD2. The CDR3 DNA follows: TGTGCCAGCAGCGCCCTGGGACTAGGGTACGAGCAGTACTTC. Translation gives CASSALGLGYEQYF.